The table lists the clone carrying this TCR beta chain with a few counts. Its antigen is as yet unknown. These data come from a study of early T cells in non-severe SARS-CoV-2 infection. Study in general: Bulk RNA taken from unsorted whole blood was sequenced, leaving chains unpaired. Study-level results: Using VDJdb, the matching emphasized anti-spike CD8 responses while missing private and CD4 specificities.

In germline, CDR1 is SQVTM, CDR2 ANQGSEA. The V gene lost 3 bases and the J gene lost 11 bases, with 11 bases spanning the gap. The CDR3 has 10 residues. Attached unique molecular identifiers marked individual cDNA molecules. One entry per CDR3 protein, called by TCRdb with MiXCR from the 5' RACE reads. The table records more than 65,000 distinct CDR3 sequences, less than 15% of them present only once. The sequence came from an adult who was a healthcare worker with PCR-confirmed SARS-CoV-2 infection or an uninfected control (not recorded which). The sample was whole blood. This chain connects TRBV29-1 to TRBJ2-7; D perhaps matches TRBD2 (6 bases). Here the CDR3 reads CSVDSGVEYF. DNA of the CDR3: TGCAGCGTTGACTCGGGAGTCGAGTACTTC.